This T cell receptor (beta chain) was captured in a study of blood T cell repertoires in COVID-19. Study-wide background: Researchers got acute and convalescent COVID-19 samples from the United States, Italy and Spain.

V lost 5 bases and J 4 bases, leaving 15 bases between the germline ends. The CDR3 contains 15 residues. Germline V gene lookup returns CDR1 LNHDA and CDR2 SQIVND (reference sequence). Some clones are missing from TCRdb's copy, which holds only in-frame ones; the method was immunoSEQ multiplex PCR. The data show about 16,000 clones, with about 91% seen just once and around 10% held by the top ten. This clone came up once. The J gene is TRBJ1-3, the V gene TRBV19; a weak D match, TRBD1 (6 bases). Sequenced: peripheral blood. The clonotype was recovered from a human donor in a cohort sampled during active COVID-19. This CDR3 is CASSSNRVDGNTIYF. CDR3 in DNA: TGTGCCAGTAGTTCAAACAGGGTCGACGGAAACACCATATATTTT.